The following is a TCR beta chain sequence with its context. The data stem from a study of shared clonotypes between healthy human individuals. The method was immunoSEQ multiplex PCR; TCRdb's version includes in-frame clones alone and lacks a portion of them. The repertoire includes 450,000 or so clones, 70% to 80% of them detected once, and around 11% sits in the top ten. Sample: PBMCs. The clonotype comes from a woman aged 40 to 50 in good health. Some clones in this sample may be carry-over from other donors' samples.

The CDR3 coding sequence is TGTGCCAGCAGTGTGGACAGGGGAAGCCAAGAGACCCAGTACTTC. It yields the protein CASSVDRGSQETQYF. This chain uses TRBV2 with TRBJ2-5; 9 bases fit TRBD1. The junction had 4 bases not matched to a gene; V was cut back by 4 bases and J by 1 base. The CDR3 loop spans 15 amino acids. CDR1 is SNHLY, CDR2 FYNNEI, per germline.